Sequencing of this TCR beta chain was carried out in a study of shared clonotypes between healthy human individuals. Broader study findings: Some clonotypes were shared by all four sorted-subset donors, while others were not shared. The non-shared ones had lower generation probabilities than the shared ones. Having only a few donors restricted how much genetic and exposure-history diversity was captured.

Profiling relied on immunoSEQ multiplex PCR, and the TCRdb table lists in-frame clones only, not all of them. The table shows around 1,000,000 clones, with 60% to 85% occurring only once. The sample holds a few counts of this clone. The antigen remains unidentified. The sequence came from a man between 18 and 29 years old in good health. Some clones in this sample may be carry-over from other donors' samples. The material sequenced was memory CD4+ T cells from PBMCs. The subset denotes: CD45RA-negative fraction.

The CDR3 DNA reads as TGCAGTGGAGAGCGGGAGGGGCAGTTCTTC. As protein: CSGEREGQFF. This chain connects TRBV20-1 to TRBJ2-1; 10 nucleotides align to TRBD2. Germline V lookup: CDR1 DFQATT, CDR2 SNEGSKA (reference sequence). This CDR3 is 10 amino acids long. Trimming at V came to 7 bases and at J to 12 bases, leaving 3 bases not matched to a gene.